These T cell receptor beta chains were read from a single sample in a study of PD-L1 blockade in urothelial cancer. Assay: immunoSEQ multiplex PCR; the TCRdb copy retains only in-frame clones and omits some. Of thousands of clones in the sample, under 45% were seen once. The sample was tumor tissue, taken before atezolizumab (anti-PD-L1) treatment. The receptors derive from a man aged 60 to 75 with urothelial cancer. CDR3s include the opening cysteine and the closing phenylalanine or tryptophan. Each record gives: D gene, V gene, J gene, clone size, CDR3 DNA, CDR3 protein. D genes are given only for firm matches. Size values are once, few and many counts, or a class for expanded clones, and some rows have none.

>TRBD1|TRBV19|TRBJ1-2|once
TGTGCCAGTAGTCCCGAGGGGGCGGGCTATGGCTACACCTTC
CASSPEGAGYGYTF
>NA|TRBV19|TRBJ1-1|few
TGTGCCAGTCTCGCTCGGCGCGGTGAAGCTTTCTTT
CASLARRGEAFF
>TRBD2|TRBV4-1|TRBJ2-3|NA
TGCGCCAGCAGCCAAGAACGACTAGCGGGAGTCGGCACAGATACGCAGTATTTT
CASSQERLAGVGTDTQYF
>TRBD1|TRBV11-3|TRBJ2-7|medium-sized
TGTGCCAGCAGCGTAGGTCCCGGACAGGGCTACGAGCAGTACTTC
CASSVGPGQGYEQYF
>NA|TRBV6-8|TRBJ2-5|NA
TGTGCCAGCAGTTACAGGGAACAAGAGACCCAGTACTTC
CASSYREQETQYF
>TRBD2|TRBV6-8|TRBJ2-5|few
TGTGCCAGCAGCTGGGGACTAGCGGAGACCCAGTACTTC
CASSWGLAETQYF
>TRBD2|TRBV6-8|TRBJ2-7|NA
TGTGCCAGCAGTTACTCTGGGACTAGCGGAGCCTACGAGCAGTACTTC
CASSYSGTSGAYEQYF
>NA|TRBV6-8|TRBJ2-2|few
TGTGCCAGCAAGACGGAGAACACCGGGGAGCTGTTTTTT
CASKTENTGELFF
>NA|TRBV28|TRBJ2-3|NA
TGTGCCAGCAGTTTAGGGCAGATAAAAGATACGCAGTATTTT
CASSLGQIKDTQYF
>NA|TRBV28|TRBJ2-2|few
TGTGCCAGCAGTTTAGAAGGGCCCAACACCGGGGAGCTGTTTTTT
CASSLEGPNTGELFF
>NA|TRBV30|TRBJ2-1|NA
TGTGCCTGGAGTGACGGACTAACAAATGAGCAGTTCTTC
CAWSDGLTNEQFF
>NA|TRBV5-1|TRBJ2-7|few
TGCGCCAGCAGCCTCTCCGGGTCGGTAGCCTACGAGCAGTACTTC
CASSLSGSVAYEQYF
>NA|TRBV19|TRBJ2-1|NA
TGTGCCAGTAGTACCGCCCGAGGGCATGAGCAGTTCTTC
CASSTARGHEQFF
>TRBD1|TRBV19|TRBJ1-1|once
TGTGCCATTAACAGGGGGCTGAGCACTGAAGCTTTCTTT
CAINRGLSTEAFF
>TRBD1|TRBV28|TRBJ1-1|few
TGTGCCAGCAGTTCTGGGACAGGGCTTGAAGCTTTCTTT
CASSSGTGLEAFF
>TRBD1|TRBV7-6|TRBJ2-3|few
TGTGCCAGCAGCTTAGCTATAGCTGGACAGGGTCTATTAGATACGCAGTATTTT
CASSLAIAGQGLLDTQYF
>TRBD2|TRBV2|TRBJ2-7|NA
TGTGCCAGCAGTGGGATTAGCGGGAGATCGGGCGAGCAGTACTTC
CASSGISGRSGEQYF
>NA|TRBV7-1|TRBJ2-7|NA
TGTGCCAGCAGCTTAGACAGGAGCTCCTACGAGCAGTACTTC
CASSLDRSSYEQYF
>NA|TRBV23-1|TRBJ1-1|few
TGCGCCAGCAGCCAAGCCCAGAACACTGAAGCTTTCTTT
CASSQAQNTEAFF
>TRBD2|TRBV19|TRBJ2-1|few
TGTGCCAGTAGTATGGGACTAGCTGATGAGCAGTTCTTC
CASSMGLADEQFF
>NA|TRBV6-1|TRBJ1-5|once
TGTGCCAGCAGTGAAGGGTTATCTCAGCCCCAGCATTTT
CASSEGLSQPQHF
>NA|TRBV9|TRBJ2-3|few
TGTGCCAGCAGCACCCAAACAGATACGCAGTATTTT
CASSTQTDTQYF
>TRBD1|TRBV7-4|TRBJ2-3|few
TGTGCCAGCAGCTCAGGACAGGGGGCAACAGATACGCAGTATTTT
CASSSGQGATDTQYF
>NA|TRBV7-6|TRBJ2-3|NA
TGTGCCAGCAGCTTAGAGGTGGCATGGGATACGCAGTATTTT
CASSLEVAWDTQYF
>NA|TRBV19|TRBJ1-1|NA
TGTGCCAGTAGTATGAGAGGGACTGAAGCTTTCTTT
CASSMRGTEAFF
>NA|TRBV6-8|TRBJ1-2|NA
TGTGCCAGCAGTTACGTGGCAGACTACTATGGCTACACCTTC
CASSYVADYYGYTF
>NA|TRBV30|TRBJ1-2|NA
TGTGCCTGGAGTCGGACAGATTCCTATGGCTACACCTTC
CAWSRTDSYGYTF
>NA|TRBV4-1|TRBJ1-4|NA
TGCGCCAGCAGCCAAGATTTTACTGGCAGGGCTGAAAAACTGTTTTTT
CASSQDFTGRAEKLFF
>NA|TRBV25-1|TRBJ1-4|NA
TGTGCCAGCAGTTACCTCGGGGGCGCGTGGGAAAAACTGTTTTTT
CASSYLGGAWEKLFF
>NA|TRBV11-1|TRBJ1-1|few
TGTGCCAGCAGCTCCGGGACCCGCGGGGCTGAAGCTTTCTTT
CASSSGTRGAEAFF
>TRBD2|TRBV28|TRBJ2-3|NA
TGTGCCAGCAGTCCTCAGCGGGGGGGCACAGATACGCAGTATTTT
CASSPQRGGTDTQYF
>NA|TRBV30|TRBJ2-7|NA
TGTGCCTGGAGCCGAGGGACGGACACCTACGAGCAGTACTTC
CAWSRGTDTYEQYF
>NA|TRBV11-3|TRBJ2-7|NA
TGTGCCAGCAGCTTAGAAAGGGACATCTACGAGCAGTACTTC
CASSLERDIYEQYF
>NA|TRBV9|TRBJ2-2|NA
TGTGCCAGCAGTGACGTCCCCCAGCACACCGGGGAGCTGTTTTTT
CASSDVPQHTGELFF
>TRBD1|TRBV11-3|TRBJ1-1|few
TGTGCCAGCAGTCGGGACAGGGGGAACACTGAAGCTTTCTTT
CASSRDRGNTEAFF
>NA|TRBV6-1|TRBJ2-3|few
TGTGCCAGCAGTGAAGCGGGTTGGGGGTCTAGCACAGATACGCAGTATTTT
CASSEAGWGSSTDTQYF
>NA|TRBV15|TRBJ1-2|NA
TGTGCCACCAGCAGAGATCGGCAGGGGCAGGTTGGCTACACCTTC
CATSRDRQGQVGYTF
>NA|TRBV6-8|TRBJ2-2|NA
TGTGCCAGCAGTTACCCCTCTAGCCCCGGGGAGCTGTTTTTT
CASSYPSSPGELFF
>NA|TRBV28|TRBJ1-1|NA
TGTGCCAGCAGTGAAACAACTATGAACACTGAAGCTTTCTTT
CASSETTMNTEAFF
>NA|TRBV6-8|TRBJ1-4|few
TGTGCCATCAGCGACGGCGCGGGGGCTAATGAAAAACTGTTTTTT
CAISDGAGANEKLFF